Listed here are 5 T cell receptor beta chains from one sample, sequenced in a study of cytomegalovirus exposure and HLA in healthy donors. Amplification used 60 Vbeta primers and 13 Jbeta primers. TCRdb's table, derived via immunoSEQ multiplex PCR, lists solely in-frame clones and lacks some. The table has some 130,000 clones, about 80% seen once; the top ten hold under 3%. Sequencing used PBMCs. Receptors originate from a man younger than 45 in good health and CMV-seronegative.

CDR3 loop: CASSQDGTAYNSPLHF. DNA of the CDR3: TGCGCCAGCAGCCAAGACGGGACAGCCTATAATTCACCCCTCCACTTT. The V gene is TRBV4-1, the J gene TRBJ1-6, with 7 bases matching TRBD1. This CDR3 spans 16 amino acids. Germline lookup yields CDR1 MGHRA and CDR2 YSYEKL. Trimming at V came to 0 bases and at J to 2 bases, leaving 1 base not matched to a gene.

Only one count was recorded for this clone. Compared with germline, one end of the junction differs, possibly owing to a read error. V and J are TRBV30 and TRBJ2-4; possibly TRBD1 for D (6 bases). This CDR3 has 13 amino acids. The germline V gene encodes CDR1 GTSNPN and CDR2 SVGIG (reference sequence). This CDR3 is CAWSVNDRGTQGF. Written as DNA, the CDR3 is TGTGCCTGGAGTGTGAATGACCGGGGAACACAGGGCTTC.

A few counts support this clone. The gene calls are TRBV4-2 and TRBJ2-1; 8 bases agree with TRBD2. The germline gives CDR1 LGHNA, CDR2 YNFKEQ. CDR3 size: 15 residues. With 2 bases clipped from V and 5 bases from J, the junction kept 5 bases outside the gene matches. The CDR3 loop reads CASSQPSGSNNEQFF. The CDR3 DNA reads as TGTGCCAGCAGCCAACCCAGCGGGAGTAACAATGAGCAGTTCTTC.

The chain joins TRBV9 to TRBJ2-7; TRBD2 agrees at 9 bases. The CDR3 runs to 18 residues. Germline V gene sequence: CDR1 SGDLS, CDR2 YYNGEE. V was pared by 0 bases and J by 4 bases, with 14 bases of the junction left unmatched. CDR3 in DNA: TGTGCCAGCAGCGTAGCTCCTAGCGGGAATATGGCGGCTTACGAGCAGTACTTC. As protein: CASSVAPSGNMAAYEQYF.

The chain is built from TRBV5-6 and TRBJ2-3; D not resolved. Trimming cost V 0 bases and J 7 bases, with 12 bases left between them. Germline CDR1 reads SGHDT; CDR2 reads YYEEEE. This CDR3 contains 14 residues. The CDR3 sequence: CASSLGRRPNTQYF. DNA for the CDR3: TGTGCCAGCAGCTTGGGGCGGCGCCCGAATACGCAGTATTTT.